This T cell receptor beta chain comes out of a study of T cell repertoires in cytomegalovirus infection. Overall study: Used in the study were CMV epitopes, some recently identified and HLA-C-restricted, others well-studied and HLA-B-restricted. CMV infection and matching HLA type were both indicated by public TCR beta signatures.

Via MiXCR, TCRdb re-called the reads, giving one row per CDR3 protein. The sample lists roughly 340,000 distinct CDR3 sequences, almost 30% occurring once. Judged by abundance, this clonotype is medium-sized. The antigen is not known. Study-wide results and limits: HLA-C-restricted CMV-specific TCR beta clonotypes were dominant in the ex vivo response.

In germline, CDR1 is MNHNS, CDR2 SASEGT. The V end was cut by 10 bases, the J end by 1 base, with 21 bases between. The CDR3 has 16 amino acids. The chain recombines TRBV6-1 with TRBJ2-3; weak D call: TRBD1 (6 bases). The material was cultured PBMCs, obtained from culture after CMV antigen stimulation. This sequence originates from a human donor in good health (CMV status not recorded). Some clones in this sample may be carry-over from other donors' samples. DNA for the CDR3: TGTGCCACGCTAGAGGGGGTTAGCAGACGCACAGATACGCAGTATTTT. The encoded protein is CATLEGVSRRTDTQYF.